These 22 T cell receptor beta chains came from one sample sequenced in a study of blood T cells in healthy people across ages. PCR was performed a second time for about 7 to 12 cycles using a sample-barcoded 5' primer and a J-beta primer mix. Each CDR3 protein is one row after TCRdb ran MiXCR on the 5' RACE reads. The table includes about 620,000 distinct CDR3 sequences, approximately 21% detected once. Sequencing was carried out using blood. The receptors come from a man aged 65-85 years in good health.

The chain is built from TRBV6-6 and TRBJ2-3; 8 nucleotides agree with TRBD2. V dropped 5 bases and J dropped 2; count of bases not matched to a gene: 3. Germline-derived CDR1 and CDR2 are MNHNY and SVGAGI (reference sequence). The CDR3 totals 14 residues. Here the CDR3 reads CASSERGITDTQYF. The CDR3 bases are TGTGCCAGCAGTGAGCGGGGGATCACAGATACGCAGTATTTT.

The chain combines TRBV4-1 with TRBJ2-3; D possibly corresponds to TRBD1 (6 bases). The CDR3 loop spans 17 amino acids. V shed 4 bases and J shed 1 base, with 18 bases lying between them. CDR1 is MGHRA and CDR2 is YSYEKL in the germline V gene. The CDR3 region is CASSPKAGQLRTDTQYF. Written as DNA, the CDR3 is TGCGCCAGCAGCCCTAAGGCTGGACAGTTACGCACAGATACGCAGTATTTT.

The sample holds a few counts of this clonotype. V gene TRBV7-8 combines with J gene TRBJ1-6, with TRBD1 as a possible D gene (5 bases). The CDR3 loop spans 14 amino acids. V was cut by 2 bases and J by 7 bases, with 9 bases left in between. The germline V gene encodes CDR1 SGHVS and CDR2 FQNEAQ. CDR3: CASSLQGFNSPLHF. The CDR3 DNA sequence: TGTGCCAGCAGCTTACAGGGTTTCAATTCACCCCTCCACTTT.

The chain carries TRBV5-1 and TRBJ2-2; 12 positions match TRBD2. V lost 5 bases to trimming and J lost 2 bases; unmatched junction nucleotides: 4. The germline V gene has CDR1 SGHRS and CDR2 YFSETQ. The CDR3 sequence is 16 residues long. The CDR3 loop is CASRIGLAGNTGELFF. The CDR3 bases are TGCGCCAGCAGAATCGGACTAGCGGGAAACACCGGGGAGCTGTTTTTT.

This clonotype has at least ten counts. The chain joins TRBV12-3 or TRBV12-4 to TRBJ2-1, with D possibly being TRBD2 (5 bases). The V end was cut by 3 bases, the J end by 4 bases, with 16 bases between. CDR3 length: 16 amino acids. The CDR3 nucleotides read TGTGCCAGCAGTTTTGGTCTGGTTAGCGCATACAATGAGCAGTTCTTC. Its protein product is CASSFGLVSAYNEQFF.

The table lists this clonotype with a count of one. V and J are TRBV12-3 or TRBV12-4 and TRBJ2-1; D may be TRBD2 (6 bases). The CDR3 is 17 amino acids. Trimming left V 1 base short and J 0 bases short, with 13 bases between. Here the CDR3 DNA reads TGTGCCAGCAGTTTAGGTTGGCGGGGCAGCTCCTACAATGAGCAGTTCTTC. Translated, it gives CASSLGWRGSSYNEQFF.

V gene TRBV12-5 combines with J gene TRBJ2-5, with 9 bases lining up with TRBD2. The better agreement between TRBJ2-1 and the DNA end casts doubt on the J call. The germline CDR1 and CDR2 sequences are LGHNT and FRNRAP. The CDR3 is 15 amino acids. The DNA of the CDR3 is TGTGCTAGTGGTCAGACTAGCGGCATCTACAATGAGCAGTTCTTC. It specifies CASGQTSGIYNEQFF.

This clonotype was seen at least ten times. This chain joins TRBV6-1 and TRBJ2-4; D may be TRBD1 (5 bases). CDR3 length: 14 residues. With 2 bases removed from V and 0 bases from J, the gap between germline ends came to 5 bases. Germline CDR1 MNHNS, CDR2 SASEGT. The CDR3 reads CASSEQGAKNIQYF. CDR3 coding DNA: TGTGCCAGCAGTGAACAGGGAGCCAAAAACATTCAGTACTTC.

This clonotype was picked up a small number of times. The chain has TRBV3-1 and TRBJ1-6; 8 bases map to TRBD1. The CDR3 has 15 residues. The germline CDR1 and CDR2 sequences are LGHDT and YNNKEL (reference sequence). The V gene end was trimmed by 5 bases and the J gene end by 4 bases; junction bases not matched to a gene: 4. CDR3 loop: CASSNGQGYNSPLHF. The CDR3 DNA follows: TGTGCCAGCAGCAATGGACAGGGTTATAATTCACCCCTCCACTTT.

The chain has TRBV20-1 and TRBJ2-3, with TRBD2 as a possible D gene (5 bases). This CDR3 comprises 16 residues. Per germline, CDR1 DFQATT and CDR2 SNEGSKA (reference sequence). Trimming left V 3 bases short and J 0 bases short, with 16 bases between. CDR3 sequence reads: CSASDRLSDSTDTQYF. The CDR3 DNA sequence: TGCAGTGCTAGTGATCGACTATCAGATAGCACAGATACGCAGTATTTT.

The chain is built from TRBV4-1 and TRBJ2-3, with a possible D match to TRBD1 (5 bases). V lost 3 bases, J lost 6 bases, and 10 bases lay in between. The CDR3 length is 13 residues. Looked up from germline, CDR1 is MGHRA and CDR2 is YSYEKL. CDR3 amino acids: CASSQQGADTQYF. Written as DNA, the CDR3 is TGCGCCAGCAGCCAGCAGGGCGCGGATACGCAGTATTTT.

The genes are TRBV28 and TRBJ1-1; D is undetermined. The germline CDR1 and CDR2 sequences are MDHEN and SYDVKM. Trimming shortened V by 6 bases and J by 10 bases, and 15 bases separated the two germline ends. The CDR3 length is 12 residues. The CDR3 DNA is TGTGCCAGCAGCAATCCTGTGGTTGGAGCTTTCTTT. Protein product: CASSNPVVGAFF.

This clonotype was seen more than once but under ten times. V is TRBV12-3 or TRBV12-4 and J is TRBJ2-7; D may be TRBD1 or TRBD2 (6 bases each). The J call is doubtful: the DNA matches TRBJ2-1 better. The CDR3 is 16 amino acids. CDR3 amino acids: CASNWVGGSRGNEQFF. CDR3 coding DNA: TGTGCCAGCAATTGGGTGGGGGGCTCTCGGGGCAATGAGCAGTTCTTC.

V and J are TRBV6-4 and TRBJ1-2; D is undetermined. This CDR3 spans 15 amino acids. The V end lost 7 bases, the J end lost 0 bases, and 15 bases lay between the germline ends. CDR1 and CDR2 (germline): MRHNA, SNTAGT. The CDR3 DNA is TGTGCCAGCAAAGTCTCGCACATACCTAACTATGGCTACACCTTC. Its protein is CASKVSHIPNYGYTF.

This clonotype was observed a few times. The chain recombines TRBV5-1 with TRBJ2-4, with unresolved D. V was cut by 4 bases and J by 4 bases, with 9 bases left in between. From germline, CDR1 is SGHRS and CDR2 YFSETQ. The CDR3 consists of 13 residues. CDR3 bases: TGCGCCAGCAGCCTGGACGGTAAAAACATTCAGTACTTC. This sequence encodes CASSLDGKNIQYF.

This clonotype turned up a few times. The rearrangement joins TRBV20-1 to TRBJ2-5; D is unresolved. Matching the DNA end better, TRBJ2-1 makes the J call doubtful. The CDR3 is made up of 14 amino acids. Germline V gives CDR1 DFQATT, CDR2 SNEGSKA (reference sequence). The chain's CDR3 is CSARGAVTDKKQFF. The CDR3 DNA reads TGCAGTGCTAGAGGCGCGGTGACTGACAAGAAGCAGTTCTTC.

The J gene is TRBJ2-7, the V gene TRBV27; D gene ambiguous. Per germline, CDR1 MNHEY and CDR2 SMNVEV (reference sequence). Trimming stripped 4 bases from V and 3 bases from J, with 7 bases between. The CDR3 spans 12 residues. The CDR3 sequence is CASSSRNYEQYF. CDR3 nucleotides: TGTGCCAGCAGTTCTCGAAACTACGAGCAGTACTTC.

J is TRBJ2-4 and V is TRBV6-1; 10 bases agree with TRBD2. The CDR3 contains 13 residues. V was clipped by 6 bases and J by 5 bases; unmatched bases: 1. Germline values: CDR1 MNHNS, CDR2 SASEGT. In nucleotides, the CDR3 is TGTGCCAGCAGAGCGGGAGGGGAAAACATTCAGTACTTC. Residues: CASRAGGENIQYF.

J is TRBJ1-2 and V is TRBV6-1; D is unresolved. CDR3 length: 14 amino acids. V lost 3 bases and J lost 2, with 10 bases in between. Germline V CDR1 and CDR2: MNHNS, SASEGT. CDR3 sequence reads: CASSDGAANYGYTF. In DNA form, the CDR3 reads TGTGCCAGCAGTGACGGTGCCGCGAACTATGGCTACACCTTC.

The chain joins TRBV20-1 to TRBJ1-6, with a tentative D call TRBD1 (5 bases). V shed 2 bases and J shed 0 bases, with 14 bases lying between them. In germline, CDR1 is DFQATT, CDR2 SNEGSKA (reference sequence). The CDR3 consists of 17 residues. The CDR3 DNA sequence: TGCAGTGCTAGACCTGACAGACCTAGCTCCTATAATTCACCCCTCCACTTT. Amino acids: CSARPDRPSSYNSPLHF.

In its sample, this clonotype was seen many times. The rearrangement links TRBV12-3 or TRBV12-4 to TRBJ2-1; 12 nucleotides align to TRBD2. Trimming removed 6 bases from V and 8 bases from J; junction bases left unmatched: 8. The CDR3 covers 15 residues. CDR3 in amino acids: CASRLTSGSGDEQFF. The CDR3 DNA follows: TGTGCCAGCAGACTGACTAGCGGGAGTGGTGATGAGCAGTTCTTC.

In its sample, this clonotype was seen many times. The V gene is TRBV12-5, the J gene TRBJ2-6; no clear D. From germline, CDR1 is LGHNT and CDR2 FRNRAP. Trimming took off 1 base at V and 5 bases at J, with 6 bases between the two ends. There are 14 residues in the CDR3. DNA for the CDR3: TGTGCTAGTGGTTTGGGGCCCAGGGCCAACGTCCTGACTTTC. Translated: CASGLGPRANVLTF. The variable domain in full, with the rest retrieved from reference TRBV12-5 and TRBJ2-6, is DARVTQTPRHKVTEMGQEVTMRCQPILGHNTVFWYRQTMMQGLELLAYFRNRAPLDDSGMPKDRFSAEMPDATLATLKIQPSEPRDSAVYFCASGLGPRANVLTFGAGSRLTVL.